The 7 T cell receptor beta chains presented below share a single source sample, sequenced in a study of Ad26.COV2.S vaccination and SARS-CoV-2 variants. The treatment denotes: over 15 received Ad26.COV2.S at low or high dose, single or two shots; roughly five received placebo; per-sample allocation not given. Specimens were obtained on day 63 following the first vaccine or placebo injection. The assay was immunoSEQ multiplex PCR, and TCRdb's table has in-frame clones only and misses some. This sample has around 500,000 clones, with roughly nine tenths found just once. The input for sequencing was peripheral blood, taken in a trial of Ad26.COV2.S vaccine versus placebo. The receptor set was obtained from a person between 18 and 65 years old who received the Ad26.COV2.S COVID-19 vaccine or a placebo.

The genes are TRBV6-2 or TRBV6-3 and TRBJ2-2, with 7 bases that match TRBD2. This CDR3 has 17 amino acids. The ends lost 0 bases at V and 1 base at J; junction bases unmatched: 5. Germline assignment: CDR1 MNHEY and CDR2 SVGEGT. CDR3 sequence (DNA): TGTGCCAGCAGTTACTCCGCCAGCGGGGTGAACACCGGGGAGCTGTTTTTT. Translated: CASSYSASGVNTGELFF.

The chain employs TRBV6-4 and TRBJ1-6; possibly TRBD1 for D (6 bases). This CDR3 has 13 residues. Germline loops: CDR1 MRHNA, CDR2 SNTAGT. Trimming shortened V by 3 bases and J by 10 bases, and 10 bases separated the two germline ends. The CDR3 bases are TGTGCCAGCAGTGAAGGGGGTGGGTCACCCCTCCACTTT. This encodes CASSEGGGSPLHF.

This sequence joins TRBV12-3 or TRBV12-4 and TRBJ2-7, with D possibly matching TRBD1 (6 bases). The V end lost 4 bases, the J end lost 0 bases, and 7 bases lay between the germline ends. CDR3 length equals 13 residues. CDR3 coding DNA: TGTGCCAGCAGTTGGGACAACTCCTACGAGCAGTACTTC. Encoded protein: CASSWDNSYEQYF.

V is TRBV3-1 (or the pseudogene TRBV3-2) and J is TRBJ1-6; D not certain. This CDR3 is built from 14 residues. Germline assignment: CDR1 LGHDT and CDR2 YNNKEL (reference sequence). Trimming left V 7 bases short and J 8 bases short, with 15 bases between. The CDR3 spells CASTYRSGDSPLHF. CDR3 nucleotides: TGTGCCAGCACCTACAGATCCGGAGATTCACCCCTCCACTTT.

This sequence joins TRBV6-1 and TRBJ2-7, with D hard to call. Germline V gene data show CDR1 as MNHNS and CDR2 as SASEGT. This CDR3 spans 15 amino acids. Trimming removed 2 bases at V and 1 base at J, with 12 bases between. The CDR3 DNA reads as TGTGCCAGCAGTGAACCGCGAACGGCTTCCTACGAGCAGTACTTC. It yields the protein CASSEPRTASYEQYF.

Here the CDR3 reads CSVETGEITEAFF. As DNA, the CDR3 is TGCAGCGTTGAAACAGGGGAGATCACTGAAGCTTTCTTT. This chain uses TRBV29-1 with TRBJ1-1, with 7 nucleotides matching TRBD1. V lost 2 bases to trimming and J lost 4 bases; unmatched junction nucleotides: 4. CDR3 size: 13 residues. Germline V lookup: CDR1 SQVTM, CDR2 ANQGSEA.

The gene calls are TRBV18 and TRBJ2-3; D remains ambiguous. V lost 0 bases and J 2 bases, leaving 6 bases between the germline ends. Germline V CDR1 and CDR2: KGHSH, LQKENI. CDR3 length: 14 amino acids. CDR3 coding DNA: TGTGCCAGCTCACCACCGCAGCCCACAGATACGCAGTATTTT. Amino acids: CASSPPQPTDTQYF. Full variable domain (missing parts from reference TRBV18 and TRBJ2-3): NAGVMQNPRHLVRRRGQEARLRCSPMKGHSHVYWYRQLPEEGLKFMVYLQKENIIDESGMPKERFSAEFPKEGPSILRIQQVVRGDSAAYFCASSPPQPTDTQYFGPGTRLTVL.